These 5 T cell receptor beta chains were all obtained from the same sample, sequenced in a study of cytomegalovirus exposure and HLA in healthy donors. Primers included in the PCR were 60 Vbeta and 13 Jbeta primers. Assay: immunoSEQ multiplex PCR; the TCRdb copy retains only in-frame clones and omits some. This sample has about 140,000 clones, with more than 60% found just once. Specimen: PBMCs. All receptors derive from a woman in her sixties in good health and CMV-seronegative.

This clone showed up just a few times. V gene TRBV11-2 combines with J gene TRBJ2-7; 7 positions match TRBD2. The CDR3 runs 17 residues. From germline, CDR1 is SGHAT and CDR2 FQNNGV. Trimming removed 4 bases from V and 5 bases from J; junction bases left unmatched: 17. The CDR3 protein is CASSSSSGGMWFHEQYF. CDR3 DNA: TGTGCCAGCAGCTCTTCGTCGGGAGGCATGTGGTTCCACGAGCAGTACTTC.

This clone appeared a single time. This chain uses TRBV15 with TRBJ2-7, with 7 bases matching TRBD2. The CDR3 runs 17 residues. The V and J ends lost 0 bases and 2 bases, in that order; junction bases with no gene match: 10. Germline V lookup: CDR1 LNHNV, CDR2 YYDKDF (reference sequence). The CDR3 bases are TGTGCCACCAGCAGAGATCGGGGAGGGGTCTCTCCCTACGAGCAGTACTTC. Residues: CATSRDRGGVSPYEQYF.

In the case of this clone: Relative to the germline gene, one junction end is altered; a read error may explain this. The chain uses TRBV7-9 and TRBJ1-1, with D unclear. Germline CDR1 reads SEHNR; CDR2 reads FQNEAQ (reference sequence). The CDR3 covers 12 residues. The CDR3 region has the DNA TGTTCCAGCAGCTTAGTGGCGGGCGAAGCTTTCTTT. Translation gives CSSSLVAGEAFF.

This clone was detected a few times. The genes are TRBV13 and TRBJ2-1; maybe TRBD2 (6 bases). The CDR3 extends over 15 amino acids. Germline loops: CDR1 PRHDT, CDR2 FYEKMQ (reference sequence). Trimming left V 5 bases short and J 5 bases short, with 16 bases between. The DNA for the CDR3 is TGTGCCAGCAGCCGAAAACCGGGACTGGACAATGAGCAGTTCTTC. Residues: CASSRKPGLDNEQFF.

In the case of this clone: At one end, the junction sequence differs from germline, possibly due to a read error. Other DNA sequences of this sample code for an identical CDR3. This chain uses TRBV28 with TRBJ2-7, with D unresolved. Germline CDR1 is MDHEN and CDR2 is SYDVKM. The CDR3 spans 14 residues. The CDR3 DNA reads TGTGCCAGCTACTCGGGTCCCCCCTCCTATGAGCAGTACTTC. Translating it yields CASYSGPPSYEQYF.